This TCR beta chain was retrieved from a study of early T cells in non-severe SARS-CoV-2 infection. Study at large: Bulk RNA taken from unsorted whole blood was sequenced, leaving chains unpaired.

Overall study findings and caveats: VDJdb-based annotation leaned toward anti-spike CD8 responses and missed private and CD4 specificities.

CDR1 is MNHEY, CDR2 SMNVEV, per germline (reference sequence). The CDR3 has 14 amino acids. The V gene lost 6 bases and the J gene lost 6 bases, with 12 bases spanning the gap. In the case of this clonotype: Antigen unknown.

The library protocol tagged individual cDNA molecules with unique molecular identifiers. Each CDR3 protein gets one entry after TCRdb re-called the 5' RACE reads with MiXCR. Of 85,000 to 100,000 distinct CDR3 sequences in the sample, around 13% are singletons; the top ten hold under 2.5%. Sample: whole blood. The chain combines TRBV27 with TRBJ1-6, with D unclear. The sequence was obtained from an adult who was a healthcare worker with PCR-confirmed SARS-CoV-2 infection or an uninfected control (not recorded which). The CDR3 DNA reads TGTGCCAGCAGGCCGGGCATTTCTAATTCACCCCTCCACTTT. This translates into CASRPGISNSPLHF.